Given below is one T cell receptor beta chain in context. The entry originates in a study of blood T cell repertoires in COVID-19. This CDR3 comprises 15 residues. Trimming pared 1 base from V and 2 bases from J, leaving 12 bases between. The germline V gene encodes CDR1 SGHVS and CDR2 FQNEAQ. Some clones are missing from TCRdb's copy, which holds only in-frame ones; the method was immunoSEQ multiplex PCR. Among about 60,000 clones, around 82% were seen once, and the ten largest hold more than 8%. The J gene is TRBJ2-7, the V gene TRBV7-8; D is possibly TRBD2 (5 bases). The specimen was peripheral blood. The TCR sequence derives from a woman aged 80 or older with acute or convalescent COVID-19. CDR3 coding DNA: TGTGCCAGCAGCTTAGGAGCGGAGAGGGCCTACGAGCAGTACTTC. Its translation: CASSLGAERAYEQYF.